One TCR beta chain is described in this entry. Trimming pared 0 bases from V and 15 bases from J, leaving 21 bases between. Germline loops: CDR1 LGHDT, CDR2 YNNKEL (reference sequence). This CDR3 has 15 amino acids. These data come from a study of regulatory T cells in long-lasting Graves disease. The time point was: newly diagnosed GD, antithyroid drugs for less than 3 months. The TCR library was prepared using RNA isolated from PBMCs. An endocrinology department in Xi'an, China, supplied the patients. Through Arm-PCR of CDR3 regions and iRepertoire HTBI primers, TCR beta libraries were built. TCRdb ran MiXCR on the multiplex PCR reads and lists one entry per CDR3 protein. The sample comprises about 420,000 distinct CDR3 sequences, over 15% of which are singletons, and about 25% rests with the top ten. This sample was shared with a second study, whose subject was T cells in Graves' hyperthyroidism and ophthalmopathy. That report adds: A model using 13 V-J features told ophthalmopathy apart from stable hyperthyroidism.

The sequencing here drew on peripheral blood mononuclear cells (PBMCs), taken at new diagnosis, from a patient treated with antithyroid drugs. The TCR comes from a woman under 30 with Graves disease. The rearrangement links TRBV3-1 to TRBJ2-1; TRBD2 is a possible D gene (6 bases). The CDR3 reads CASSQESPSEGRRFF. DNA for the CDR3: TGTGCCAGCAGCCAAGAGAGCCCTAGCGAAGGTAGACGGTTCTTC.